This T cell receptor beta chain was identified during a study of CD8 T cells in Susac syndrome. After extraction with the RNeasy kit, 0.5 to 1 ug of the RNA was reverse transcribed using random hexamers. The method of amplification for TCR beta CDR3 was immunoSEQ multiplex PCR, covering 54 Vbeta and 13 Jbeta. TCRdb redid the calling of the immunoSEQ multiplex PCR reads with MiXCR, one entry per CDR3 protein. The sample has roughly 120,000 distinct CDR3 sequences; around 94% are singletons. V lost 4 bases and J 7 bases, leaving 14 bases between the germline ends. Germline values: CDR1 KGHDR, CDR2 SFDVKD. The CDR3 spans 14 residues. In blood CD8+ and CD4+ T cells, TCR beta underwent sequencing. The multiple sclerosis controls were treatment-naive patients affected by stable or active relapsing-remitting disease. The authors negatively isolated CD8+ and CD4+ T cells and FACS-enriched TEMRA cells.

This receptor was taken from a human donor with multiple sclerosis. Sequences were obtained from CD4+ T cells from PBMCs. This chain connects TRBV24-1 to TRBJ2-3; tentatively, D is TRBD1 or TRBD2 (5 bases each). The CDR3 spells CATSEAGAAHTQYF. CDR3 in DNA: TGTGCCACCAGTGAGGCCGGGGCGGCGCATACGCAGTATTTT.